This T cell receptor (beta chain) was observed in a study of OX40 agonist ivuxolimab in advanced cancers. Study-level information: Hepatocellular carcinoma, melanoma, renal cell or head and neck cancer was diagnosed in the dose-escalation patients. One hepatocellular carcinoma and a couple of cutaneous melanoma patients partially responded. The eligibility criteria allowed prior anti-PD-1, anti-PD-L1 or anti-CTLA-4 therapy, and around 40% had some. Study-wide points: Averaged across samples, CD8+ T cells carried more expanded clones than CD4+ did.

The CDR3 has 15 residues. Germline loops: CDR1 SGHTA, CDR2 FQGTGA. V dropped 5 bases and J dropped 1; count of bases not matched to a gene: 4. Method: immunoSEQ multiplex PCR; TCRdb's copy keeps in-frame clones and lacks some. Here the sample spans 20,000 to 25,000 clones, 84% being singletons. Comment on this clone: Its antigen remains unknown.

The receptor comes from an adult with an advanced solid tumor such as melanoma, head and neck, liver or kidney cancer. The sample here was CD4+ or CD8+ T cells sorted from blood, taken in a trial of the OX40 agonist ivuxolimab. The chain combines TRBV7-3 with TRBJ2-3; 9 bases match TRBD1. The CDR3 reads CASSPRTGGTDTQYF. As DNA, the CDR3 is TGTGCCAGCAGCCCCCGGACAGGGGGCACAGATACGCAGTATTTT.